The 3 T cell receptor beta chains below all came from one sample that was sequenced in a study of blood T cell repertoires in COVID-19. Profiled with immunoSEQ multiplex PCR; TCRdb holds only in-frame clones, not every one. The sample contains around 200,000 clones, 85% to 90% of which appear only once. Sequenced input: peripheral blood. These receptors all come from a man aged 35-49 years with active or convalescent COVID-19.

The chain is built from TRBV4-2 and TRBJ2-7; TRBD2 matches 7 bases. The germline V gene has CDR1 LGHNA and CDR2 YNFKEQ. The CDR3 is 16 residues long. V trimming: 5 bases; J trimming: 0 bases; junction bases outside the gene matches: 10. The CDR3 sequence: CASSSQAGSPSYEQYF. The CDR3 DNA follows: TGTGCCAGCAGCTCCCAAGCGGGGTCTCCCTCCTACGAGCAGTACTTC.

CDR3: CASSTTGDDGYTF. The CDR3 nucleotides read TGTGCCAGCAGCACGACAGGGGACGATGGCTACACCTTC. The V and J genes are TRBV2 and TRBJ1-2; 8 nucleotides agree with TRBD1. CDR3 length: 13 amino acids. Germline V CDR1 and CDR2: SNHLY, FYNNEI. V lost 6 bases to trimming and J lost 6 bases; unmatched junction nucleotides: 6.

With regard to this clone: At one end the junction does not follow the germline gene, possibly because of a read error. The chain joins TRBV5-6 to TRBJ1-2; possibly TRBD1 for D (6 bases). CDR1 SGHDT and CDR2 YYEEEE come from the germline V gene. CDR3 length equals 13 residues. DNA for the CDR3: TGTGCCAGCAGCCAACTACAGGGCTCACTGCTCTCCTTC. Its translation: CASSQLQGSLLSF.